Here is one TCR beta chain with its context. As handled by the study authors: Amplification from reference gene primers served as the basis for estimated nucleated cell counts. Sequencing used immunoSEQ multiplex PCR; TCRdb keeps in-frame clones, though not all of them. That table is the source of V, J and clone size, and D and trimming were worked out from the DNA. The table records 120,000 or so clones, 79% of them present only once. The data were taken from a study of blood T cell repertoires in COVID-19. The overall study: Researchers got acute and convalescent COVID-19 samples from the United States, Italy and Spain. In each case, the material was cDNA or gDNA derived from T cells, B-cell-depleted T cells, or PBMCs.

The CDR3 spans 15 residues. The V end lost 5 bases, the J end lost 1 base, and 15 bases lay between the germline ends. Germline V CDR1 and CDR2: SEHNR, FQNEAQ (reference sequence). Sequenced material: peripheral blood. The V and J genes are TRBV7-9 and TRBJ2-7; D perhaps matches TRBD2 (5 bases). This clonotype was sampled from a man between 35 and 55 years old with active or convalescent COVID-19. CDR3 in DNA: TGTGCCAGCAGCCCCTTTGCGGGTACGTCCTACGAGCAGTACTTC. Amino acid sequence: CASSPFAGTSYEQYF.